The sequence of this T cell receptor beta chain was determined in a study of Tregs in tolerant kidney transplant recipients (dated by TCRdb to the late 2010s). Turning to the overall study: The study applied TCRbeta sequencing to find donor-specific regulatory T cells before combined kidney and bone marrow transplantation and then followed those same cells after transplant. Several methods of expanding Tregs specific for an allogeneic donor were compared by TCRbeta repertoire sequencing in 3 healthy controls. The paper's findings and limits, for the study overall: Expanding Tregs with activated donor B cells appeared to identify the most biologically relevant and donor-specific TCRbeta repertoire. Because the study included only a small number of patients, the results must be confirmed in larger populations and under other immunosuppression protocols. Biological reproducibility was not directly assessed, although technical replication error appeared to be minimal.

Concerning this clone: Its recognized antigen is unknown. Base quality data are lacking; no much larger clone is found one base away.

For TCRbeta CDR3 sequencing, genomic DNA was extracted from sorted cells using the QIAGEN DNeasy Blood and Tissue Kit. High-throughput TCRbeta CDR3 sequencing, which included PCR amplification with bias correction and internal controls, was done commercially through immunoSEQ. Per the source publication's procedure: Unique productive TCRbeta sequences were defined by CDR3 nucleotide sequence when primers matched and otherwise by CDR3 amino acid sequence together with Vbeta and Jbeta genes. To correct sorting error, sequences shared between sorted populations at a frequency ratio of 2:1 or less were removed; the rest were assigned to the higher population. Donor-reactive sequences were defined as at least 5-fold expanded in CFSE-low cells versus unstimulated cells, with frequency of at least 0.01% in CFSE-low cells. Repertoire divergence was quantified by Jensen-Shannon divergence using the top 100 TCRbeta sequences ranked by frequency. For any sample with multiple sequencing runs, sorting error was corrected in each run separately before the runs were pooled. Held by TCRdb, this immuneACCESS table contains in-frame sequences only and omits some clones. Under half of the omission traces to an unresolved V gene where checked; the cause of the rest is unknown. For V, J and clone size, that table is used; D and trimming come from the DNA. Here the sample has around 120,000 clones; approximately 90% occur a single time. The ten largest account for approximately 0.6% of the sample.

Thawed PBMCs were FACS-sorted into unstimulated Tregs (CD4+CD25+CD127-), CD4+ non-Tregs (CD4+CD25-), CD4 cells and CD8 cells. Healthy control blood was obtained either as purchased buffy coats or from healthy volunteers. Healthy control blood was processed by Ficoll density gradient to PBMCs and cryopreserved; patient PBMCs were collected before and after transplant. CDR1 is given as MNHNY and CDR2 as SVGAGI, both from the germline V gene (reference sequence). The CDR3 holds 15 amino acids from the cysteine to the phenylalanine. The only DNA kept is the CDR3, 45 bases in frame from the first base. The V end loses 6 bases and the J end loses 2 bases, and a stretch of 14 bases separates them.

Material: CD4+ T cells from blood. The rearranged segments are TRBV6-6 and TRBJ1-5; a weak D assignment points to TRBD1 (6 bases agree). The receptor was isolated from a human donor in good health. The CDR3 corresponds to CASSLAGGGNQPQHF. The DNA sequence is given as TGTGCCAGCAGCCTGGCGGGGGGCGGCAATCAGCCCCAGCATTTT.